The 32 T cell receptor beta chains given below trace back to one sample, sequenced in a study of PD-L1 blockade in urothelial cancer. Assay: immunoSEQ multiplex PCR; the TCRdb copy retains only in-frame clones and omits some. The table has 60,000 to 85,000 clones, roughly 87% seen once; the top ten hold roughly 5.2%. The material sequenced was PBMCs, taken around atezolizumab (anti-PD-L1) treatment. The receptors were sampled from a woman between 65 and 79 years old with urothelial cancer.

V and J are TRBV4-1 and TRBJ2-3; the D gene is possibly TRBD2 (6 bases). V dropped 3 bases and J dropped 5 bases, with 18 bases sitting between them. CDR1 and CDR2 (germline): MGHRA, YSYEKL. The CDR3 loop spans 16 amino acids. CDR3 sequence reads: CASSQSRERAKDTQYF. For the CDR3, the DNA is TGCGCCAGCAGCCAGAGTCGAGAGCGGGCCAAAGATACGCAGTATTTT.

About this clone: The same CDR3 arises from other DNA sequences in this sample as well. CDR3: CASSVTPNQPQHF. The CDR3 nucleotides read TGTGCCAGCAGTGTAACACCTAATCAGCCCCAGCATTTT. This chain connects TRBV6-1 to TRBJ1-5, with D hard to call. Per the germline V gene, CDR1 is MNHNS and CDR2 is SASEGT. CDR3 length equals 13 residues. V lost 4 bases and J lost 4, with 8 bases in between.

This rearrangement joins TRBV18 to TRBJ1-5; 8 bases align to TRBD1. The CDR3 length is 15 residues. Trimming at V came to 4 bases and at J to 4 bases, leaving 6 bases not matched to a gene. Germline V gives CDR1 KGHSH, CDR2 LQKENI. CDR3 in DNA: TGTGCCAGCTCACTACAGGGGGTGGGAAATCAGCCCCAGCATTTT. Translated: CASSLQGVGNQPQHF.

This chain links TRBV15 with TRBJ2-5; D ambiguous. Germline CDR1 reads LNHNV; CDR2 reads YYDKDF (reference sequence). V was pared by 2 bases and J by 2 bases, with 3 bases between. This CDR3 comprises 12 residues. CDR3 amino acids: CATSRSQETQYF. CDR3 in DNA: TGTGCCACCAGCAGATCGCAAGAGACCCAGTACTTC. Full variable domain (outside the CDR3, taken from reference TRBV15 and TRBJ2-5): DAMVIQNPRYQVTQFGKPVTLSCSQTLNHNVMYWYQQKSSQAPKLLFHYYDKDFNNEADTPDNFQSRRPNTSFCFLDIRSPGLGDTAMYLCATSRSQETQYFGPGTRLLVL.

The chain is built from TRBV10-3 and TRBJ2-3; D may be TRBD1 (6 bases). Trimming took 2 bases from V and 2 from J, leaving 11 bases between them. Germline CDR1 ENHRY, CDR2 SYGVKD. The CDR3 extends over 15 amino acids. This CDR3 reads CAISEGTSNTDTQYF. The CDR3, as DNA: TGTGCCATCAGTGAGGGGACATCCAACACAGATACGCAGTATTTT.

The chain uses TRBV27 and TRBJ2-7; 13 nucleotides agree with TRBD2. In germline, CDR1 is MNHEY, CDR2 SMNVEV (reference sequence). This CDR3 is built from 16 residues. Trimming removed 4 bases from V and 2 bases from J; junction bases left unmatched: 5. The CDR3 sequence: CASSSGLAGATYEQYF. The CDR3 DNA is TGTGCCAGCAGTTCCGGACTAGCGGGGGCAACCTACGAGCAGTACTTC.

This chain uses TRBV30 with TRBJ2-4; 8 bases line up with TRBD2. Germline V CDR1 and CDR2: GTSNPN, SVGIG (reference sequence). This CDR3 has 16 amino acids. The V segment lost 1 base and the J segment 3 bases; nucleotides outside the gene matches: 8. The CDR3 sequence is CAWSALGRGGKNIQYF. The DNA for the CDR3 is TGTGCCTGGAGTGCCCTGGGCCGGGGGGGCAAAAACATTCAGTACTTC.

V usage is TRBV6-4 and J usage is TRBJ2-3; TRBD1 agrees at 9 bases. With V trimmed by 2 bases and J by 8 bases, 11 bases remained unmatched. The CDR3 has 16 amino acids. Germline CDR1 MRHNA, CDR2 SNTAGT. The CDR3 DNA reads TGTGCCAGCAGTGACACCCCGGGACAGGGTTCTGGTACGCAGTATTTT. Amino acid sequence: CASSDTPGQGSGTQYF.

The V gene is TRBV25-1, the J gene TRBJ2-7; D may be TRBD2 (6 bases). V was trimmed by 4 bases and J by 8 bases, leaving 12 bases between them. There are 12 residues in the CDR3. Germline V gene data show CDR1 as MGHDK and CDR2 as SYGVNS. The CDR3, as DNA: TGTGCCAGCAGTGGCCCCGGGGGAAAGCAGTACTTC. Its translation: CASSGPGGKQYF.

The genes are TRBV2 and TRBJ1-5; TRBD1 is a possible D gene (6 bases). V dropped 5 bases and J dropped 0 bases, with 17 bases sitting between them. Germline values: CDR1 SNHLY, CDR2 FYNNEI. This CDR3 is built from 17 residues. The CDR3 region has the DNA TGTGCCAGCAGTAAGGACAGCAACCTATATAGCAATCAGCCCCAGCATTTT. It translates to CASSKDSNLYSNQPQHF.

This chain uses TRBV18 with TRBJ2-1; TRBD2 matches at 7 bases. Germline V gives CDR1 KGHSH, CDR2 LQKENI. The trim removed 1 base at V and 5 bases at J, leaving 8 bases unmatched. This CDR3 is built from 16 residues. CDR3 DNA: TGTGCCAGCTCACCACTAGGCCGGGGGGAGCACAATGAGCAGTTCTTC. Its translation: CASSPLGRGEHNEQFF. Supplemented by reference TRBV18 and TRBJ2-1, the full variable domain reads NAGVMQNPRHLVRRRGQEARLRCSPMKGHSHVYWYRQLPEEGLKFMVYLQKENIIDESGMPKERFSAEFPKEGPSILRIQQVVRGDSAAYFCASSPLGRGEHNEQFFGPGTRLTVL.

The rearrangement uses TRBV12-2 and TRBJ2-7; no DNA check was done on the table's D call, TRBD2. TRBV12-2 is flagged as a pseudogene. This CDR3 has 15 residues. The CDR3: CASRYGLAGGYEQYF. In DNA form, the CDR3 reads TGTGCAAGTCGCTACGGTTTAGCGGGAGGATACGAGCAGTACTTC.

This chain's CDR3 is CASSPVDRGRNTIYF. The DNA for the CDR3 is TGTGCCAGCAGCCCCGTGGACAGGGGTAGAAACACCATATATTTT. The rearrangement uses TRBV6-5 and TRBJ1-3; 9 bases agree with TRBD1. With 6 bases clipped from V and 5 bases from J, the junction kept 8 bases outside the gene matches. Germline V lookup: CDR1 MNHEY, CDR2 SVGAGI. The CDR3 totals 15 residues.

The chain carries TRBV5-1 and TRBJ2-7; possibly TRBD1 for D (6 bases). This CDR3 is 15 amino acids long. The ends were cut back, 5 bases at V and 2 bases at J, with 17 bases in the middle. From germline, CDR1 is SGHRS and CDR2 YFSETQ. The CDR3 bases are TGCGCCAGCAGAGACCGGACAGCCGAGCCCTACGAGCAGTACTTC. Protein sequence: CASRDRTAEPYEQYF.

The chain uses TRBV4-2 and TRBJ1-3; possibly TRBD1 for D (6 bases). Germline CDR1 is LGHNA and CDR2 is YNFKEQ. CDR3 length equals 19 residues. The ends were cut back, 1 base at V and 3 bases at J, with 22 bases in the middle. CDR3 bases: TGTGCCAGCAGCCAAGTAAGGGACACCTCTGGGTTCAATGGAAACACCATATATTTT. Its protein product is CASSQVRDTSGFNGNTIYF.

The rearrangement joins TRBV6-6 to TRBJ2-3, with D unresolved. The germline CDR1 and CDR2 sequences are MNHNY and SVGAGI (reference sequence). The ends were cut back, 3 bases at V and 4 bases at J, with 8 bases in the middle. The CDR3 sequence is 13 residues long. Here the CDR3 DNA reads TGTGCCAGCAGTTATTTGTATTCAGATACGCAGTATTTT. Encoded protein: CASSYLYSDTQYF.

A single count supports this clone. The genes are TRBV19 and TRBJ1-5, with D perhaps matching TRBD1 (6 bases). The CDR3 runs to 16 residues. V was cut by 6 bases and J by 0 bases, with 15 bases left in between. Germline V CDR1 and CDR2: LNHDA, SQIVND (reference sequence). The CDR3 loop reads CASSRGTPYSNQPQHF. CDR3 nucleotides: TGTGCCAGTAGCCGTGGGACACCCTATAGCAATCAGCCCCAGCATTTT. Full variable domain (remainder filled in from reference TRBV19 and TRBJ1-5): DGGITQSPKYLFRKEGQNVTLSCEQNLNHDAMYWYRQDPGQGLRLIYYSQIVNDFQKGDIAEGYSVSREKKESFPLTVTSAQKNPTAFYLCASSRGTPYSNQPQHFGDGTRLSIL.

The CDR3: CASSLQTGAFNYGYTF. The CDR3 coding sequence is TGTGCCAGCAGCCTACAGACAGGGGCCTTTAACTATGGCTACACCTTC. The V call is TRBV14, the J call TRBJ1-2, with 8 bases identical to TRBD1. Trimming cost V 4 bases and J 1 base; bases outside gene matches: 8. CDR1 and CDR2 from the germline V gene are SGHDN and FVKESK. The CDR3 contains 16 residues.

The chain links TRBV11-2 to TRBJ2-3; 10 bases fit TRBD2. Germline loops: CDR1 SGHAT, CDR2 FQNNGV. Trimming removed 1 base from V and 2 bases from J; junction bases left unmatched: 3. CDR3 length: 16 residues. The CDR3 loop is CASSLGTSGDTDTQYF. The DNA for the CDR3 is TGTGCCAGCAGCTTAGGAACTAGCGGGGACACAGATACGCAGTATTTT.

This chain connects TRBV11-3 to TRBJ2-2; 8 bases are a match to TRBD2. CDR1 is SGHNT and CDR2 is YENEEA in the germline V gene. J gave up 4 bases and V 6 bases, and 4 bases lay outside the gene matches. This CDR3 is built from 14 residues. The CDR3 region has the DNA TGTGCCAGCAGAAGCGGGAGCGGCACCGGGGAGCTGTTTTTT. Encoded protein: CASRSGSGTGELFF. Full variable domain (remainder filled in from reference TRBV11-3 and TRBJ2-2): EAGVVQSPRYKIIEKKQPVAFWCNPISGHNTLYWYLQNLGQGPELLIRYENEEAVDDSQLPKDRFSAERLKGVDSTLKIQPAELGDSAVYLCASRSGSGTGELFFGEGSRLTVL.

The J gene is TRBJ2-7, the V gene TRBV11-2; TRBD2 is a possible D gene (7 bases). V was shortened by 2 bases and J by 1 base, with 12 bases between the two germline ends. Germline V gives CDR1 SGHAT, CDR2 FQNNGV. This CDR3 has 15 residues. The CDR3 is CASSLRGGDSYEQYF. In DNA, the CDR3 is TGTGCCAGCAGCTTAAGGGGGGGCGATTCCTACGAGCAGTACTTC.

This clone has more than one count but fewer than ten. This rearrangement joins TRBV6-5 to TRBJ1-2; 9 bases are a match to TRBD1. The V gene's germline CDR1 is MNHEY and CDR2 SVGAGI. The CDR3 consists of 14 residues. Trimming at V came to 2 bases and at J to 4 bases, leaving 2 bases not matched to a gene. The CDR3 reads CASSYQDRGYGYTF. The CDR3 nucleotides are TGTGCCAGCAGTTACCAGGACAGGGGCTATGGCTACACCTTC.

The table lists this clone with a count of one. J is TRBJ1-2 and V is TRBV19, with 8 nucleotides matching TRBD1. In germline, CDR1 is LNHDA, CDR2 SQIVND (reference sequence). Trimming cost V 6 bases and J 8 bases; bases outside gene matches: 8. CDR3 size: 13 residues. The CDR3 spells CASSAGGARGYTF. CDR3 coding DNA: TGTGCCAGTAGCGCAGGGGGCGCAAGGGGCTACACCTTC.

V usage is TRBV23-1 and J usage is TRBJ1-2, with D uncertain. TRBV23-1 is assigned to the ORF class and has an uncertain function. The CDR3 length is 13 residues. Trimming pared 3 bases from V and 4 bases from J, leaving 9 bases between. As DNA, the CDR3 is TGCGCCAGCAGTCATTGGCGGATCTATGGCTACACCTTC. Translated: CASSHWRIYGYTF.

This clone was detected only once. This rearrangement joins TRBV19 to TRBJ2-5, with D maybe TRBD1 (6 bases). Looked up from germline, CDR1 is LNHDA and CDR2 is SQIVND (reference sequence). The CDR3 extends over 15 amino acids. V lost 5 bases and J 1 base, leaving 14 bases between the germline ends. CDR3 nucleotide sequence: TGTGCCAGTAGTGGACAGAGTGACCTCCAAGAGACCCAGTACTTC. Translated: CASSGQSDLQETQYF.

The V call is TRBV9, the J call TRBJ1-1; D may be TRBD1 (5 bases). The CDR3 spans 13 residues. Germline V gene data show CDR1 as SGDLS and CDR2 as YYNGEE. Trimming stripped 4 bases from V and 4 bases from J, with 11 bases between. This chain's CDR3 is CASSLLQGTEAFF. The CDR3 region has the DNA TGTGCCAGCAGCTTACTCCAGGGCACTGAAGCTTTCTTT.

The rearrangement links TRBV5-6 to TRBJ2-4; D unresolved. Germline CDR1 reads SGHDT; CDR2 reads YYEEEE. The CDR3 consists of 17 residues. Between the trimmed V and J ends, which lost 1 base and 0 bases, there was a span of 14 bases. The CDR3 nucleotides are TGTGCCAGCAGCTTGAATTCTCCCCTTTTAGCCAAAAACATTCAGTACTTC. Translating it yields CASSLNSPLLAKNIQYF.

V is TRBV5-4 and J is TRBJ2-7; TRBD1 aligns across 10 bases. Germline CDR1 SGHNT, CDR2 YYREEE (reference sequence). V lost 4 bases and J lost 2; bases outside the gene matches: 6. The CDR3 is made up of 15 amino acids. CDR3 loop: CASSPDRGFPYEQYF. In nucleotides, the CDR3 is TGTGCCAGCAGCCCGGACAGGGGGTTCCCCTACGAGCAGTACTTC.

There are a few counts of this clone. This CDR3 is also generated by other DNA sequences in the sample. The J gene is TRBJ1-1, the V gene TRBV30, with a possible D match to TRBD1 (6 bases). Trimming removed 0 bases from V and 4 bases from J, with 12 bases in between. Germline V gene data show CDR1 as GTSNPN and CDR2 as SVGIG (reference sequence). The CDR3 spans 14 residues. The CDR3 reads CAWSVGQGTTEAFF. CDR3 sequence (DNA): TGTGCCTGGAGTGTCGGGCAGGGGACCACTGAAGCTTTCTTT.

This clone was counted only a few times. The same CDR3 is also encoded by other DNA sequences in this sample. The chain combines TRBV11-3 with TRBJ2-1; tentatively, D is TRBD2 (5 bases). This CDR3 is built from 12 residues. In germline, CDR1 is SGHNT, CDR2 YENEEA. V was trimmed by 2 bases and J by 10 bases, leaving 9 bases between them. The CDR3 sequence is CASSLLEGEQFF. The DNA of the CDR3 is TGTGCCAGCAGCTTACTTGAGGGAGAGCAGTTCTTC.

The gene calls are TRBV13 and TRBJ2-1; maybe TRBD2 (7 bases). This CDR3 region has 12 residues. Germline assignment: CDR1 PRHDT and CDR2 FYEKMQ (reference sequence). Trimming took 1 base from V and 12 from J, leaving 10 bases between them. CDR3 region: CASSLVGGGQFF. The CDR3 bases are TGTGCCAGCAGCTTAGTAGGGGGGGGGCAGTTCTTC.

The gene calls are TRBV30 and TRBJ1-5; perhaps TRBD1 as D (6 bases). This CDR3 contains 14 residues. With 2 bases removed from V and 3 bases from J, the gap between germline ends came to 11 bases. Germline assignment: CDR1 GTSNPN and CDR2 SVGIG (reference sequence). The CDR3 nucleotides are TGTGCCTGGAGTCTAGGGGGGGACAATCAGCCCCAGCATTTT. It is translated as CAWSLGGDNQPQHF.